What follows is one T cell receptor (beta chain) and its context. The data originate from a study of blood T cell repertoires in COVID-19. In germline, CDR1 is SGHKS, CDR2 YYEKEE (reference sequence). The CDR3 runs 16 residues. V was trimmed by 0 bases and J by 7 bases, leaving 14 bases between them. Clones were sequenced by immunoSEQ multiplex PCR, and TCRdb holds only the in-frame ones, with some missing. Of more than 95,000 clones in the sample, around 83% were seen once. The chain is built from TRBV5-5 and TRBJ1-6; the D gene is possibly TRBD1 (5 bases). Sequenced material: peripheral blood. The clonotype comes from a woman of 80 years or more with active or convalescent COVID-19. The DNA of the CDR3 is TGTGCCAGCAGCTTGGTTCAGGGCATGGGGAATTCACCCCTCCACTTT. Translating gives CASSLVQGMGNSPLHF.